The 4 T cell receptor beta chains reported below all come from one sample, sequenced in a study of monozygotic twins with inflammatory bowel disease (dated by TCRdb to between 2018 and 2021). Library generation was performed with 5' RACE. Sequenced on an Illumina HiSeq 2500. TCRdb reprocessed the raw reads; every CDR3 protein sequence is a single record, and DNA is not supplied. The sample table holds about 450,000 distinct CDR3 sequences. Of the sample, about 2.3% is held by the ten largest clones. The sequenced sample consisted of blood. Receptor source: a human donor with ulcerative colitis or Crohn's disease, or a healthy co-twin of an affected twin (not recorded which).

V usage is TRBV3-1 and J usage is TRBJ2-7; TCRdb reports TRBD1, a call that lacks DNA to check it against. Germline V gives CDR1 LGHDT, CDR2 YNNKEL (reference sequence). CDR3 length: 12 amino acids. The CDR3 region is CASSQVPREQYF.

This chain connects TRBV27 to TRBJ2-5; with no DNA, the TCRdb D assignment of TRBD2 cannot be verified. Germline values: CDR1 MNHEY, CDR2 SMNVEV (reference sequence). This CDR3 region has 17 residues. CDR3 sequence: CASSPLGLAGIRETQYF.

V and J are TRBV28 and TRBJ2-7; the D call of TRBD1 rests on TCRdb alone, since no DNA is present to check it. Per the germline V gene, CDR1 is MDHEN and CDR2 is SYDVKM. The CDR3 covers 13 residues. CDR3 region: CASGGQYSYEQYF. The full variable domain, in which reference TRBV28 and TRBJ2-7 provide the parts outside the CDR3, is DVKVTQSSRYLVKRTGEKVFLECVQDMDHENMFWYRQDPGLGLRLIYFSYDVKMKEKGDIPEGYSVSREKKERFSLILESASTNQTSMYLCASGGQYSYEQYFGPGTRLTVT.

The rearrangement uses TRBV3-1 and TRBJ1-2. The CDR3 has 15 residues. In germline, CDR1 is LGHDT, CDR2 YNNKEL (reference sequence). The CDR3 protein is CASSQDLTETYGYTF.